A selection of T cell receptor beta chains follows, all from one sample in a study of early T cells in non-severe SARS-CoV-2 infection. Each CDR3 protein is one row after TCRdb ran MiXCR on the 5' RACE reads. The repertoire includes tens of thousands of distinct CDR3 sequences, roughly 13% of them detected once, and approximately 9.9% sits in the top ten. Sequenced input: whole blood. The receptors originated from an adult who was a healthcare worker with PCR-confirmed SARS-CoV-2 infection or an uninfected control (not recorded which). Both conserved end residues are trimmed from each CDR3. The D gene is left open where the match is weak.

v_gene	j_gene	d_gene	CDR3aa
TRBV6-2/TRBV6-3	TRBJ2-3	-	ASSYFGRGADTQY
TRBV12-3/TRBV12-4	TRBJ1-5	TRBD1	ASSPDRGGQPQH
TRBV21-1	TRBJ2-1	-	ASSVTGPSYNEQF
TRBV11-2	TRBJ2-7	-	ASSLRAVYEQY
TRBV12-3/TRBV12-4	TRBJ1-2	-	ASSPDLGGYT
TRBV19	TRBJ2-1	TRBD2	ASSRAGGPLREQF
TRBV15	TRBJ1-1	-	ATSTSLDSEAF
TRBV7-2	TRBJ2-7	TRBD1	ASSPGTGKAYEQY
TRBV27	TRBJ2-3	-	ASSLVTRPDTQY
TRBV5-1	TRBJ1-2	TRBD1	ASREGQELSGYT
TRBV18	TRBJ2-1	-	ASSPRGPYNEQF
TRBV5-1	TRBJ1-2	-	ASSLATDYGYT
TRBV10-2	TRBJ2-3	-	ASMFTDTQY
TRBV3-1	TRBJ1-2	-	ASSQDEAYGYT
TRBV29-1	TRBJ1-2	-	SVPRSPSTYGYT
TRBV6-5	TRBJ2-3	TRBD2	ASSRSGGMSTDTQY